A single sample gave rise to the 25 T cell receptor beta chains below, sequenced in a study of blood T cell repertoires in COVID-19 (TCRdb year 2020). Library preparation used the immunoSEQ multiplex PCR assay. TCRdb carries this immuneACCESS record with in-frame sequences only. Its versions omit some clonotypes, under half of them owing to an unresolved V gene in the studies checked, with the rest unexplained. The table for this sample lists some 130,000 clones; 80% to 90% of them were counted only once. The ten largest account for around 13% of the sample. The specimen sequenced was peripheral blood. The origin of the receptors is a human donor in a cohort sampled during active COVID-19.

This rearrangement joins TRBV5-6 to TRBJ2-2; D is perhaps TRBD2 (6 bases). The germline V gene has CDR1 SGHDT and CDR2 YYEEEE. CDR3 length: 14 residues. With 2 bases removed from V and 2 bases from J, the gap between germline ends came to 7 bases. The CDR3 nucleotides are TGTGCCAGCAGCTTTACTAGCAACACCGGGGAGCTGTTTTTT. Protein: CASSFTSNTGELFF.

The rearrangement joins TRBV6-6 to TRBJ2-5; D remains ambiguous. CDR3 length: 11 residues. V was clipped by 5 bases and J by 7 bases, with 8 bases between them. Germline V gene lookup returns CDR1 MNHNY and CDR2 SVGAGI (reference sequence). The CDR3, as DNA: TGTGCCAGCAGTCCAACGGGGACCCAGTACTTC. Translated, it gives CASSPTGTQYF.

This clone was detected a few times. The chain uses TRBV5-1 and TRBJ1-2; D gene ambiguous. The CDR3 loop spans 13 amino acids. Germline CDR1 is SGHRS and CDR2 is YFSETQ. Trimming took 2 bases from V and 3 from J, leaving 8 bases between them. This chain's CDR3 is CASSLGGDYGYTF. In DNA form, the CDR3 reads TGCGCCAGCAGCTTAGGCGGGGACTATGGCTACACCTTC. Combining the CDR3 with reference TRBV5-1 and TRBJ1-2 gives the whole variable domain KAGVTQTPRYLIKTRGQQVTLSCSPISGHRSVSWYQQTPGQGLQFLFEYFSETQRNKGNFPGRFSGRQFSNSRSEMNVSTLELGDSALYLCASSLGGDYGYTFGSGTRLTVV.

The V gene is TRBV14, the J gene TRBJ1-3; maybe TRBD1 (5 bases). Trimming removed 5 bases from V and 0 bases from J, with 14 bases in between. The CDR3 totals 16 residues. Germline CDR1 and CDR2: SGHDN and FVKESK. The CDR3 here is CASSLQAPGSGNTIYF. The CDR3 coding sequence is TGTGCCAGCAGCTTACAGGCCCCGGGCTCTGGAAACACCATATATTTT.

This sequence joins TRBV6-6 and TRBJ2-1; D is possibly TRBD2 (6 bases). The CDR3 totals 15 residues. The ends were cut back, 5 bases at V and 7 bases at J, with 18 bases in the middle. CDR1 and CDR2 from the germline V gene are MNHNY and SVGAGI (reference sequence). The CDR3 spells CASSPPGLPGNEQFF. The CDR3, as DNA: TGTGCCAGCAGTCCTCCGGGACTCCCTGGGAATGAGCAGTTCTTC.

For this clone: A read error is possible here, since a much larger clone lies one base away. The rearrangement joins TRBV6-6 to TRBJ1-2, with a weak D call TRBD1 (6 bases). V gave up 2 bases and J gave up 2 bases, with 6 bases separating them. Germline CDR1 reads MNHNY; CDR2 reads SVGAGI (reference sequence). The CDR3 consists of 13 residues. The CDR3 spells CASSYGTNYGYTF. DNA for the CDR3: TGTGCCAGCAGTTACGGGACAAACTATGGCTACACCTTC.

CDR3 amino acids: CASSSSGLRAEAFF. CDR3 in DNA: TGTGCCAGCAGTTCCTCCGGCCTACGGGCTGAAGCTTTCTTT. This rearrangement joins TRBV11-2 to TRBJ1-1; no clear D gene. CDR1 and CDR2 from the germline V gene are SGHAT and FQNNGV. Trimming cost V 6 bases and J 6 bases, with 17 bases left between them. The CDR3 length is 14 residues.

The chain is built from TRBV6-5 and TRBJ1-3, with 9 bases aligning to TRBD1. Germline lookup yields CDR1 MNHEY and CDR2 SVGAGI. Trimming took 4 bases from V and 7 from J; bases not matched to a gene: 2. The CDR3 spans 13 residues. The CDR3 DNA sequence: TGTGCCAGCAGTTCGACAGGGGGTAACACCATATATTTT. This codes for CASSSTGGNTIYF.

This chain joins TRBV5-1 and TRBJ2-7, with D perhaps matching TRBD1 (7 bases). CDR1 and CDR2 (germline): SGHRS, YFSETQ. This CDR3 contains 15 residues. Trimming pared 4 bases from V and 2 bases from J, leaving 16 bases between. CDR3 in amino acids: CASSRDSTGAYEQYF. CDR3 nucleotides: TGCGCCAGCAGCAGGGACTCTACAGGGGCCTACGAGCAGTACTTC.

The rearrangement uses TRBV19 and TRBJ2-3; TRBD1 matches 8 bases. This CDR3 has 17 amino acids. With V trimmed by 2 bases and J by 4 bases, 11 bases remained unmatched. Germline V gene sequence: CDR1 LNHDA, CDR2 SQIVND (reference sequence). The chain's CDR3 is CASSIRWTGIGSDTQYF. DNA of the CDR3: TGTGCCAGTAGTATAAGGTGGACAGGGATTGGGTCAGATACGCAGTATTTT.

The chain carries TRBV7-2 and TRBJ2-2; 7 positions agree with TRBD1. This CDR3 region has 14 residues. CDR1 and CDR2 (germline): SGHTA, FQGNSA. The ends lost 5 bases at V and 5 bases at J; junction bases unmatched: 5. The CDR3, as DNA: TGTGCCAGCAGCCGGGACAGCCTAACCGGGGAGCTGTTTTTT. This encodes CASSRDSLTGELFF.

The J gene is TRBJ2-5, the V gene TRBV30; D ambiguous. The V gene's germline CDR1 is GTSNPN and CDR2 SVGIG (reference sequence). The ends were cut back, 0 bases at V and 4 bases at J, with 6 bases in the middle. This CDR3 has 12 amino acids. The CDR3 here is CAWSVQIETQYF. DNA for the CDR3: TGTGCCTGGAGTGTACAGATAGAGACCCAGTACTTC.

The chain uses TRBV9 and TRBJ2-3; maybe TRBD2 (5 bases). CDR1 is SGDLS, CDR2 YYNGEE, per germline. With 3 bases removed from V and 3 bases from J, the gap between germline ends came to 14 bases. There are 15 residues in the CDR3. CDR3 in amino acids: CASSGLKGGTDTQYF. DNA for the CDR3: TGTGCCAGCAGCGGTCTAAAAGGAGGTACAGATACGCAGTATTTT.

This sequence joins TRBV7-2 and TRBJ1-1, with D perhaps TRBD1 (5 bases). Germline CDR1 reads SGHTA; CDR2 reads FQGNSA. The CDR3 has 16 amino acids. Trimming shortened V by 5 bases and J by 4 bases, and 20 bases separated the two germline ends. The CDR3 DNA reads as TGTGCCAGCAGCCCCCATCGGTTAGGGCAGGGCACTGAAGCTTTCTTT. It encodes CASSPHRLGQGTEAFF.

This clone was detected a few times. The V and J genes are TRBV10-2 and TRBJ1-5; D possibly corresponds to TRBD1 (5 bases). Germline CDR1 WSHSY, CDR2 SAAADI. The ends were cut back, 4 bases at V and 2 bases at J, with 9 bases in the middle. The CDR3 is 14 residues long. CDR3 in amino acids: CASSAPGGNQPQHF. The DNA for the CDR3 is TGCGCCAGCAGTGCCCCGGGGGGCAATCAGCCCCAGCATTTT.

The V call is TRBV6-5, the J call TRBJ1-4; the D gene is possibly TRBD1 (6 bases). Germline V lookup: CDR1 MNHEY, CDR2 SVGAGI. The V end lost 0 bases, the J end lost 7 bases, and 12 bases lay between the germline ends. The CDR3 consists of 15 residues. The CDR3, as DNA: TGTGCCAGCAGTTACTCAGGACAGCCTTTTGAAAAACTGTTTTTT. Translating gives CASSYSGQPFEKLFF.

This rearrangement joins TRBV30 to TRBJ1-1; D is ambiguous. The germline gives CDR1 GTSNPN, CDR2 SVGIG (reference sequence). CDR3 length: 15 residues. The V and J ends lost 0 bases and 5 bases respectively, with 16 bases between them. For the CDR3, the DNA is TGTGCCTGGAGTGTACGCGTCAGCCCGGGGACTGAAGCTTTCTTT. It specifies CAWSVRVSPGTEAFF. The complete variable domain, with remaining parts taken from reference TRBV30 and TRBJ1-1, reads SQTIHQWPATLVQPVGSPLSLECTVEGTSNPNLYWYRQAAGRGLQLLFYSVGIGQISSEVPQNLSASRPQDRQFILSSKKLLLSDSGFYLCAWSVRVSPGTEAFFGQGTRLTVV.

The CDR3 DNA follows: TGCAGCGTTGAACAGACCTACGAGCAGTACTTC. Translated: CSVEQTYEQYF. The V and J genes are TRBV29-1 and TRBJ2-7; D unresolved. The CDR3 is 11 residues long. Trimming pared 2 bases from V and 2 bases from J, leaving 4 bases between. The germline gives CDR1 SQVTM, CDR2 ANQGSEA.

The gene calls are TRBV4-2 and TRBJ2-6; no firm D call. CDR1 and CDR2 from the germline V gene are LGHNA and YNFKEQ. With 2 bases removed from V and 0 bases from J, the gap between germline ends came to 8 bases. The CDR3 totals 16 residues. CDR3 sequence: CASSQQHDSGANVLTF. As DNA, the CDR3 is TGTGCCAGCAGCCAACAACACGACTCTGGGGCCAACGTCCTGACTTTC.

The chain joins TRBV5-8 to TRBJ1-3; TRBD1 is a possible D gene (5 bases). Germline assignment: CDR1 SGHTS and CDR2 YDEGEE. The CDR3 length is 15 residues. V dropped 3 bases and J dropped 2 bases, with 12 bases sitting between them. CDR3 nucleotide sequence: TGTGCCAGCAGCTGGTCGGGGGGTCCTGGAAACACCATATATTTT. Its protein product is CASSWSGGPGNTIYF.

The J gene is TRBJ1-2, the V gene TRBV18, with 8 bases matching TRBD1. The CDR3 length is 16 residues. From germline, CDR1 is KGHSH and CDR2 LQKENI. V was pared by 3 bases and J by 3 bases, with 9 bases of the junction left unmatched. CDR3 sequence (DNA): TGTGCCAGCTCACCCGAGAGGGACAGGAGGGACTATGGCTACACCTTC. It specifies CASSPERDRRDYGYTF.

V and J are TRBV15 and TRBJ1-5; D not resolved. The CDR3 has 17 amino acids. Trimming left V 0 bases short and J 0 bases short, with 12 bases between. The germline CDR1 and CDR2 sequences are LNHNV and YYDKDF (reference sequence). The CDR3 DNA sequence: TGTGCCACCAGCAGAGATATACGGAGGTATAGCAATCAGCCCCAGCATTTT. This sequence encodes CATSRDIRRYSNQPQHF.

The CDR3 bases are TGTGCCAGCAGTCTCCCCGAAAAACTGTTTTTT. Protein product: CASSLPEKLFF. The chain uses TRBV6-5 and TRBJ1-4; D is undetermined. This CDR3 region has 11 residues. V was clipped by 5 bases and J by 8 bases, with 6 bases between them. From germline, CDR1 is MNHEY and CDR2 SVGAGI.

The chain couples TRBV4-1 to TRBJ1-2; a possible D gene is TRBD1 (5 bases). Germline-derived CDR1 and CDR2 are MGHRA and YSYEKL. V dropped 0 bases and J dropped 5 bases, with 13 bases sitting between them. The CDR3 has 15 amino acids. CDR3 amino acids: CASSQEKSGNYGYTF. The CDR3 bases are TGCGCCAGCAGCCAAGAAAAATCAGGGAATTATGGCTACACCTTC.

The V gene is TRBV5-4, the J gene TRBJ2-2; 9 bases line up with TRBD1. With 2 bases clipped from V and 0 bases from J, the junction kept 5 bases outside the gene matches. The V gene's germline CDR1 is SGHNT and CDR2 YYREEE (reference sequence). The CDR3 loop spans 17 amino acids. In nucleotides, the CDR3 is TGTGCCAGCAGCTTACCTGGACAGGGGTCGAACACCGGGGAGCTGTTTTTT. This translates into CASSLPGQGSNTGELFF.